The TCR beta chain described here comes from a study of blood T cell repertoires in COVID-19. Original processing notes: Estimation of nucleated cell counts relied on the amplification of reference gene primers. Some clones are missing from TCRdb's copy, which holds only in-frame ones; the method was immunoSEQ multiplex PCR. Clonal size and the V and J genes are those of that table, whereas D and trimming came from the DNA. The profile shows about 100,000 clones, roughly nine tenths of them singletons. The sequence was obtained from a man aged 45-60 years with active COVID-19. The sample consisted of peripheral blood.

The CDR3: CASSFDRALTGELFF. In DNA form, the CDR3 reads TGTGCCAGCAGCTTCGACAGGGCGCTCACCGGGGAGCTGTTTTTT. V is TRBV6-5 and J is TRBJ2-2; 7 bases agree with TRBD1. The CDR3 loop spans 15 amino acids. CDR1 and CDR2 (germline): MNHEY, SVGAGI. Trimming took 6 bases from V and 4 from J; bases not matched to a gene: 8.